The present entry profiles one TCR beta chain with its context. Its matching antigen is unknown. Method: immunoSEQ multiplex PCR; TCRdb's copy keeps in-frame clones and lacks some. Of approximately 140,000 clones listed, nearly 95% were seen once; the top ten hold 5% to 5.5%. These data are taken from a study of T cell responses to AZD1222 COVID-19 vaccine. Study as a whole: Whether given at about 4 or about 12 weeks, second doses were pooled.

Study-level results: Along spike, vaccine-associated CD4 TCRs were found throughout, with dominance at 160-218 and 743-854.

The TCR was taken from an adult in good health. The material sequenced was peripheral blood, taken on day 0 of AZD1222 vaccination.

CDR3 protein: CASSLGRTLGYEQYF. For the CDR3, the DNA is TGTGCCAGCAGCTTGGGGAGGACACTTGGCTACGAGCAGTACTTC. The genes are TRBV5-8 and TRBJ2-7; either TRBD1 or TRBD2 may fit D (5 bases each). Germline-derived CDR1 and CDR2 are SGHTS and YDEGEE. The V gene lost 0 bases and the J gene lost 3 bases, with 13 bases spanning the gap. The CDR3 extends over 15 amino acids.